The rows below give T cell receptor beta chains drawn from one sample of a study of cytomegalovirus exposure and HLA in healthy donors. Assay: immunoSEQ multiplex PCR; the TCRdb copy retains only in-frame clones and omits some. The table lists nearly 200,000 clones, around 83% of them singletons. The sequenced material came from PBMCs. These receptors originate from a woman in her 30s in good health and CMV-seropositive. Each CDR3 is given with its conserved first and last residue. Fields, in order: J gene, V gene, D gene, clone size, CDR3 DNA, CDR3 protein. A D gene is named only where the DNA matches it firmly. Clone size is not always given. Where it is, it says once, few, many or a class for expanded clones.

j_gene: TRBJ1-2; v_gene: TRBV5-1; d_gene: -; abundance: -; CDR3nt: TGCGCCAGCAGCTTGGAACAGACCGGAGGCTACACCTTC; CDR3aa: CASSLEQTGGYTF
j_gene: TRBJ1-5; v_gene: TRBV7-2; d_gene: -; abundance: -; CDR3nt: TGTGCCAGCAGCTTAGCCGGTAGCAATCAGCCCCAGCATTTT; CDR3aa: CASSLAGSNQPQHF
j_gene: TRBJ2-7; v_gene: TRBV28; d_gene: -; abundance: once; CDR3nt: TGTGCCAGCAGTTCCAACACCCCCTACGAGCAGTACTTC; CDR3aa: CASSSNTPYEQYF
j_gene: TRBJ2-7; v_gene: TRBV28; d_gene: -; abundance: -; CDR3nt: TGTGCCAGCAGTTTGTGGGCTGTCTACGAGCAGTACTTC; CDR3aa: CASSLWAVYEQYF
j_gene: TRBJ1-5; v_gene: TRBV6-1; d_gene: -; abundance: -; CDR3nt: TGTGCCAGCAGTGAGCCGGCAGGAGGAGAGTCCAATCAGCCCCAGCATTTT; CDR3aa: CASSEPAGGESNQPQHF
j_gene: TRBJ2-3; v_gene: TRBV18; d_gene: -; abundance: once; CDR3nt: TGTGCCAGCTCACCGCCGGGTGTTGGCACAGATACGCAGTATTTT; CDR3aa: CASSPPGVGTDTQYF
j_gene: TRBJ1-3; v_gene: TRBV29-1; d_gene: -; abundance: -; CDR3nt: TGCAGCGTTGGAACAGGGTTCTCTGGAAACACCATATATTTT; CDR3aa: CSVGTGFSGNTIYF
j_gene: TRBJ2-1; v_gene: TRBV18; d_gene: TRBD2; abundance: -; CDR3nt: TGTGCCAGCTCACTCCCGGGACTAGCGGGAGTGTCGAAGTTCTTC; CDR3aa: CASSLPGLAGVSKFF
j_gene: TRBJ2-1; v_gene: TRBV5-6; d_gene: -; abundance: -; CDR3nt: TGTGCCAGCAGCTTGGAGTCTAGCGCCTCCTACAATGAGCAGTTCTTC; CDR3aa: CASSLESSASYNEQFF
j_gene: TRBJ2-7; v_gene: TRBV6-5; d_gene: TRBD2; abundance: -; CDR3nt: TGTGCCAGCAGTCCGGAAAGCGGGACTTACTACGAGCAGTACTTC; CDR3aa: CASSPESGTYYEQYF
j_gene: TRBJ1-5; v_gene: TRBV28; d_gene: -; abundance: -; CDR3nt: TGTGCCAGCAGCTCGAGGAACCGTCAGCCCCAGCATTTT; CDR3aa: CASSSRNRQPQHF
j_gene: TRBJ2-5; v_gene: TRBV6-6; d_gene: -; abundance: -; CDR3nt: TGTGCCAGCAGTTACGGGGGGATGGTCCGGACCCAGTACTTC; CDR3aa: CASSYGGMVRTQYF
j_gene: TRBJ1-2; v_gene: TRBV2; d_gene: -; abundance: -; CDR3nt: TGTGCCAGGTCAGATCTCTTCTCCGCTCAAAGCTATGGCTACACCTTC; CDR3aa: CARSDLFSAQSYGYTF
j_gene: TRBJ2-5; v_gene: TRBV15; d_gene: -; abundance: -; CDR3nt: TGTGCCACCAGCAGAGATGGCGGAGAAGAGACCCAGTACTTC; CDR3aa: CATSRDGGEETQYF
j_gene: TRBJ2-1; v_gene: TRBV5-5; d_gene: TRBD2; abundance: -; CDR3nt: TGTGCCAGCAGCTCCGGCCTAGCGGGAGTCACCAATGAGCAGTTCTTC; CDR3aa: CASSSGLAGVTNEQFF
j_gene: TRBJ1-2; v_gene: TRBV4-1; d_gene: -; abundance: -; CDR3nt: TGCGCCAGCAGCCAAGTCGGGGGGCGATCTTATGGCTACACCTTC; CDR3aa: CASSQVGGRSYGYTF
j_gene: TRBJ1-1; v_gene: TRBV15; d_gene: -; abundance: -; CDR3nt: TGTGCCACCAGCAGAGCCCCCGGCAGGGCGAACACTGAAGCTTTCTTT; CDR3aa: CATSRAPGRANTEAFF
j_gene: TRBJ2-1; v_gene: TRBV6-1; d_gene: TRBD1; abundance: -; CDR3nt: TGTGCCAGCAGTGTAGATCAGGGGGCGAGTGAGCAGTTCTTC; CDR3aa: CASSVDQGASEQFF
j_gene: TRBJ2-7; v_gene: TRBV15; d_gene: -; abundance: -; CDR3nt: TGTGCCAGCAGTGAGTCCGACTACGAGCAGTACTTC; CDR3aa: CASSESDYEQYF
j_gene: TRBJ2-1; v_gene: TRBV2; d_gene: -; abundance: few; CDR3nt: TGTGCCAGCAGGGGAGGGGGTATTAAGCAGTTCTTC; CDR3aa: CASRGGGIKQFF
j_gene: TRBJ1-3; v_gene: TRBV4-2; d_gene: TRBD1; abundance: -; CDR3nt: TGTGCCAGCAGCCAAGATTTCGTCGGGACAGGGGTCTTCAGTAGCTCTGGAAACACCATATATTTT; CDR3aa: CASSQDFVGTGVFSSSGNTIYF
j_gene: TRBJ2-7; v_gene: TRBV5-6; d_gene: -; abundance: -; CDR3nt: TGTGCCAGCAGCACCTACAGGGAGCAGTACTTC; CDR3aa: CASSTYREQYF
j_gene: TRBJ2-1; v_gene: TRBV7-3; d_gene: -; abundance: -; CDR3nt: TGTGCCAGCAGCTTAACGTTCGGGGTATACAATGAGCAGTTCTTC; CDR3aa: CASSLTFGVYNEQFF
j_gene: TRBJ2-7; v_gene: TRBV7-2; d_gene: -; abundance: -; CDR3nt: TGTGCCAGCAGCTTAGGCTCAGGGGTCCCCCACTTC; CDR3aa: CASSLGSGVPHF
j_gene: TRBJ2-1; v_gene: TRBV6-6; d_gene: TRBD2; abundance: -; CDR3nt: TGTGCCAGCAGTTACTCGATAGCGGGAGGTAAAAATGAGCAGTTCTTC; CDR3aa: CASSYSIAGGKNEQFF
j_gene: TRBJ2-2; v_gene: TRBV6-1; d_gene: -; abundance: -; CDR3nt: TGTGCCAGCGTAAAGGGGGGGCCGAGGACCGGGGAGCTGTTTTTT; CDR3aa: CASVKGGPRTGELFF
j_gene: TRBJ2-1; v_gene: TRBV13; d_gene: -; abundance: -; CDR3nt: TGTGCCAGCAGCTCCCGGACAGAAACCAATGAGCAGTTCTTC; CDR3aa: CASSSRTETNEQFF
j_gene: TRBJ2-7; v_gene: TRBV5-1; d_gene: -; abundance: -; CDR3nt: TGCGCCAGCAGCTCCTCCTCTGCGGGAAACCTCTACGAGCAGTACTTC; CDR3aa: CASSSSSAGNLYEQYF
j_gene: TRBJ2-7; v_gene: TRBV5-1; d_gene: TRBD1; abundance: -; CDR3nt: TGCGCCAGCAGCTTGCGACAGGGGGGATACGAGCAGTACTTC; CDR3aa: CASSLRQGGYEQYF
j_gene: TRBJ2-2; v_gene: TRBV7-9; d_gene: -; abundance: -; CDR3nt: TGTGCCAGCAGCCCGAGTCGGGACACCGGGGAGCTGTTTTTT; CDR3aa: CASSPSRDTGELFF
j_gene: TRBJ2-7; v_gene: TRBV14; d_gene: -; abundance: -; CDR3nt: TGTGCCAGCAGCCAACTGGGGCTTACCTACGAGCAGTACTTC; CDR3aa: CASSQLGLTYEQYF
j_gene: TRBJ1-1; v_gene: TRBV2; d_gene: -; abundance: -; CDR3nt: TGTGCCAGCAGTGAAACAGGCGTCTACACTGAAGCTTTCTTT; CDR3aa: CASSETGVYTEAFF
j_gene: TRBJ1-2; v_gene: TRBV29-1; d_gene: -; abundance: -; CDR3nt: TGCAGCGCAATTTATCGGACACGCTATTCTAACTATGGCTACACCTTC; CDR3aa: CSAIYRTRYSNYGYTF
j_gene: TRBJ1-4; v_gene: TRBV7-9; d_gene: -; abundance: -; CDR3nt: TGTGCCAGCAGCTTAGGTCAGGGCTCTGAAAAACTGTTTTTT; CDR3aa: CASSLGQGSEKLFF
j_gene: TRBJ1-1; v_gene: TRBV6-6; d_gene: -; abundance: -; CDR3nt: TGTGCCAGCAGTTACGGCGGACAGCCGAACACTGAAGCTTTCTTT; CDR3aa: CASSYGGQPNTEAFF
j_gene: TRBJ2-1; v_gene: TRBV6-5; d_gene: TRBD1; abundance: -; CDR3nt: TGTGCCACCGTATCCCGGACAGGGGTGGTGTTCTTC; CDR3aa: CATVSRTGVVFF
j_gene: TRBJ1-1; v_gene: TRBV18; d_gene: -; abundance: -; CDR3nt: TGTGCCAGCTCACCAGGTGGGGAGGGGATGAACACTGAAGCTTTCTTT; CDR3aa: CASSPGGEGMNTEAFF